Detailed here is one TCR beta chain. No cognate antigen has been identified for it. No much larger clonotype is one base removed from it; base qualities were not supplied. This specimen belongs to a study of T cell responses to AZD1222 COVID-19 vaccine (dated by TCRdb to 2020 to 2023). With respect to the entire study: AZD1222 recipients given second doses at about 4 weeks or at about 12 weeks were pooled, since spike-specific TCR depth and breadth were not found to differ between the two schedules. Trial participants were enrolled by age into subgroups of 18-55, 56-69 and 70-plus years, and about 150, 27 and 61 TCR-sequenced participants, respectively, were included in these subgroups. TCR sequencing was performed for 230 to 250 trial participants, of whom 200 to 220 were given two doses of AZD1222 and approximately 25 were given two doses of MenACWY control vaccine. The research as a whole found: Conclusions about previously exposed vaccinees are limited, since just a handful of AZD1222 recipients were seropositive for SARS-CoV-2 at baseline. Participants were mostly white British and included more females than males, and it was suggested by the authors that clonal diversity may have been underestimated. The vaccine-associated CD4 TCRs covered the entire spike protein, and the dominant responses fell in regions 160-218 and 743-854. After two AZD1222 doses, spike-specific TCR breadth and depth were significantly higher than at day 0 and than in MenACWY recipients. Because no day 14 peak-response samples were available, repertoires were characterized only after the peak T cell response. Reportedly, almost half of the unique spike-specific TCRs recognized epitopes lying outside the regions that are mutated in the B.1.351 and B.1.1.7 variants. The 56-69-year group was small, and its depth increase did not reach significance, likely because of low power.

There are 13 amino acids in the CDR3, from cysteine to phenylalanine inclusive. Only the CDR3 DNA stays, 39 bases, in frame from base 1. CDR1 and CDR2 are read off the germline V gene as SQVTM and ANQGSEA. Germline trimming amounts to 4 bases on V and 6 bases on J, with 9 as the count of junction bases outside the gene matches. What the time point label conveys for this sample: baseline before first vaccination. Vaccinee samples were obtained from the UK trials COV001 and COV002, which included a single-blind randomized controlled phase 2/3 trial of AZD1222 (ChAdOx1 nCoV-19) in healthy adults. Trial participant PBMC samples were collected at day 0 and day 28 after the second dose for TCRbeta chain sequencing. The CDR3 regions of human TCRbeta chains were subjected to immunosequencing. In the paper's pipeline: TCRs in the repertoires were matched against a reference library of SARS-CoV-2-specific TCRs that had been generated with the MIRA antigen-specificity platform. Breadth meant the fraction of unique TCRs that were SARS-CoV-2-associated, whereas depth meant the fraction of total T cells that were SARS-CoV-2-associated. Each spike-specific TCR was assigned to its reactive spike region and to a CD4 or CD8 class using the MIRA data. Log10-transformed breadth and depth values were compared by one-way ANOVA with Sidak's multiple comparisons tests. Not all clones reach the TCRdb copy of this immuneACCESS table, which keeps in-frame sequences only. Checked studies attribute under half of the gap to unresolved V genes and leave the rest unexplained. That table supplies the V and J calls and clone size; D and trimming were determined from the DNA. This sample lists under 200,000 clones; less than 95% were detected once. 1.5% of the sample is held by the ten biggest clonotypes.

The input for sequencing was peripheral blood, taken on day 0 of AZD1222 vaccination. The source of this sequence is an adult in good health. The sequence links TRBV29-1 to TRBJ2-7; 7 bases in the junction line up with TRBD1. Here is the DNA: TGCAGCGTTGCGGCGACAGGGACCAGCGAGCAGTACTTC. This gives the protein CSVAATGTSEQYF.